This T cell receptor beta chain emerged from a study of CD8+ T cells in alopecia areata. Study-wide points: Possibly because of HLA-related factors, TCR sharing was less clear across patients than in mice. Persistence in scalp and blood during tofacitinib was observed for many expanded lesional clones.

The authors extracted RNA and reverse transcribed it into cDNA as the sequencing template. Clones were sequenced by immunoSEQ multiplex PCR, and TCRdb holds only the in-frame ones, with some missing. The repertoire includes about 190,000 clones, 50% to 75% of them detected once, and 4% to 5% sits in the top ten. The treatment is: oral pan-JAK inhibitor, 5-10 mg twice daily. Lesional scalp tissue (obtained by punch biopsy) and peripheral blood were collected from alopecia areata patients. About this clone itself: Its antigen is undetermined.

V was trimmed by 0 bases and J by 3 bases, leaving 8 bases between them. The CDR3 spans 13 residues. In germline, CDR1 is GTSNPN, CDR2 SVGIG (reference sequence). This TCR was recovered from a human donor with alopecia areata. This specimen consisted of CD4+ T cells sorted from blood, obtained at week 4, from a patient treated with tofacitinib. The chain carries TRBV30 and TRBJ1-2, with D hard to call. The CDR3 protein is CAWSVWADYGYTF. DNA of the CDR3: TGTGCCTGGAGTGTCTGGGCGGACTATGGCTACACCTTC. Drawing the rest from reference TRBV30 and TRBJ1-2, the complete variable domain is SQTIHQWPATLVQPVGSPLSLECTVEGTSNPNLYWYRQAAGRGLQLLFYSVGIGQISSEVPQNLSASRPQDRQFILSSKKLLLSDSGFYLCAWSVWADYGYTFGSGTRLTVV.